The source of this T cell receptor beta chain is a study of CXCR3-negative and CXCR3-positive naive CD8 T cells. Study-wide results and limits: Higher TRB CDR3 hydrophobicity marked CXCR3-positive naive cells relative to CXCR3-negative naive cells.

Germline CDR1 DFQATT, CDR2 SNEGSKA (reference sequence). The CDR3 is 15 amino acids. This clonotype is labeled medium-sized based on frequency. As yet, its antigen is unknown. The authors prepared UMI-labeled TRB cDNA libraries by 5' RACE. TCRdb processed the 5' RACE reads again and assigns one entry to each CDR3 protein, with no DNA. The table gives approximately 5,000 distinct CDR3 sequences; the top ten clones make up 2.5% of it. The chain employs TRBV20-1 and TRBJ2-3; TCRdb's D call of TRBD1 is untestable without DNA. The sequence was obtained from a human donor in good health. Some clones in this sample may be carry-over from other donors' samples. The sample taken for sequencing was naive CXCR3+ CD8+ T cells from blood. Subset defined: CD45RO-CCR7+CD27+CD95- naive CD8+ T cells expressing CXCR3 (TNR3+). This CDR3 is CSAAPKRVVTDTQYF.